This T cell receptor beta chain was identified during a study of blood T cell repertoires in COVID-19. The CDR3 sequence is 16 residues long. Trimming at V came to 2 bases and at J to 0 bases, leaving 4 bases not matched to a gene. Looked up from germline, CDR1 is WSHSY and CDR2 is SAAADI. Clinical histories supplied by participants themselves formed the basis of cohort assignment. Generated by immunoSEQ multiplex PCR, the TCRdb table keeps only in-frame clones and is missing some. The table includes about 260,000 clones, about 87% detected once. This chain connects TRBV10-2 to TRBJ2-1; 7 positions match TRBD1. The source is a man in his fifties or sixties who had been exposed to COVID-19. Sequencing was performed on PBMCs or T cells enriched from blood (not recorded which). The CDR3 reads CASSEPGTDSYNEQFF. The CDR3 DNA reads as TGCGCCAGCAGTGAGCCCGGGACAGACTCCTACAATGAGCAGTTCTTC.